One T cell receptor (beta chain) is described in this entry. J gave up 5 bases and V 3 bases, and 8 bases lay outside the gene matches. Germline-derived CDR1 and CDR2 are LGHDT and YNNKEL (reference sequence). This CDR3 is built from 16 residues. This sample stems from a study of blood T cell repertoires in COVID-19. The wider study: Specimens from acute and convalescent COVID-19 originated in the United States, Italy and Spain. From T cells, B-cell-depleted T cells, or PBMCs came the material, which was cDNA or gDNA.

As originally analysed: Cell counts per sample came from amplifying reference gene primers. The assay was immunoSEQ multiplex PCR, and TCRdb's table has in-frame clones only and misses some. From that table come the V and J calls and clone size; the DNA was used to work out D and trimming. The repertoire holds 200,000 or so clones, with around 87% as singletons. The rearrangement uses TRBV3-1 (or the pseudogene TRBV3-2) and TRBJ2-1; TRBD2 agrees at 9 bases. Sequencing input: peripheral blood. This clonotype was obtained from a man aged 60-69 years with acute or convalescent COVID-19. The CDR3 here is CASSHAGGPRHNEQFF. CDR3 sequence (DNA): TGTGCCAGCAGCCACGCGGGGGGGCCTAGACACAATGAGCAGTTCTTC.